This TCR beta chain was found in a study of T cells after yellow fever vaccination (dated by TCRdb to about 2019). Regarding the study in general: Libraries from fractions with low cell numbers were prepared with the SMART-Seq v4 Ultra Low Input RNA kit. To follow T-cell clones before and after both primary and booster YFV17D yellow fever vaccination, bulk TCR alpha and beta repertoires underwent longitudinal sequencing. Blood was drawn at multiple timepoints before and after primary and secondary immunization, with bulk PBMC replicates and cell subsets isolated. Two healthy male donors, one aged 18 to 30 and one aged 30 to 40 years, were included in the cohort. Paper-wide results and their limitations: The secondary T-cell response was weaker than the primary response but faster, peaking on day 5 instead of day 15. Only a couple of donors were included in the study, so the extent to which the findings can be generalized is limited. Computational filtering was required because FACS-sorted repertoires could contain abundant contaminating clonotypes from the bulk population. Most clones expanded after primary vaccination (96% of CD4 and around 88% of CD8) were re-detected after the booster, suggesting that broad memory maintenance occurred. A small share of clonotypes occurred in both CD4 and CD8 compartments, likely arising from convergent recombination.

TCR cDNA was made using 5'RACE template switching, a step that added a universal primer site and unique molecular identifiers. cDNA synthesis was primed from both the TCR alpha and TCR beta constant segments. Library amplification involved two PCR steps, and the second step added sample barcodes and sequencing adapters. Sequencing of libraries was done on Illumina HiSeq 2500 (2x100 bp) or NovaSeq (2x150 bp). The paper's processing steps were these. Demultiplexing of reads and collapsing into UMI consensus sequences were performed with MIGEC, and V(D)J alignment was carried out with MiXCR. Vaccine-responding clonotypes were identified with edgeR using replicate PBMC samples, with FDR below 0.01 and a log2 fold change above 5 up to day 15 being required. CD4 or CD8 identity was assigned to each bulk clonotype according to whether the clonotype was present at higher abundance in the sequenced CD4 repertoire or the sequenced CD8 repertoire. TCRdb cleaned the public reads at Q25 with fastp, built clones with MiXCR and kept in-frame beta chains. Here each entry gathers all rows of one CDR3 protein and keeps the most common genes and DNA. The V and J calls and clone size come from TCRdb's table, not from the authors' own analysis. The sample data list 400,000 or so distinct CDR3 sequences, and roughly 6.1% of these were observed just once. 15% of the sample is taken by the ten largest.

CDR1 and CDR2 were assigned from the germline V gene (reference sequence) as SEHNR and FQNEAQ. V trim: 3 bases; J trim: 5 bases; unmatched bases: 10. Spanning cysteine to phenylalanine, the CDR3 consists of 15 amino acids. Only CDR3 DNA remains: 45 bases, in frame from the first base. Reading the label with the study, this specimen's treatment or condition is: live attenuated yellow fever vaccine strain. At each blood-draw timepoint, two biological replicates of bulk PBMCs were obtained. PBMCs were isolated from peripheral blood using a standard Ficoll-Paque protocol. RNA was extracted with TriZol from bulk PBMCs, CD4 and CD8 fractions, and dextramer-positive and dextramer-negative fractions. This clonotype was seen only a few times. This clone's antigen is unknown. No much larger clone is present one base from it, and per-base qualities are unavailable.

Rearrangement joined TRBV7-9 to TRBJ2-7; TRBD2 matches 7 bases in the middle. Source: PBMCs, taken 5 days after the yellow fever booster vaccination. The TCR comes from a man aged 30-40 years who received the YFV17D yellow fever vaccine. The CDR3 protein sequence reads: CASSLGGGPGNEQYF. The nucleotides read TGTGCCAGCAGCTTGGGGGGAGGGCCGGGGAACGAGCAGTACTTC. Supplemented by the reference TRBV7-9 and TRBJ2-7 proteins around the CDR3, the complete variable domain is DTGVSQNPRHKITKRGQNVTFRCDPISEHNRLYWYRQTLGQGPEFLTYFQNEAQLEKSRLLSDRFSAERPKGSFSTLEIQRTEQGDSAMYLCASSLGGGPGNEQYFGPGTRLTVT.